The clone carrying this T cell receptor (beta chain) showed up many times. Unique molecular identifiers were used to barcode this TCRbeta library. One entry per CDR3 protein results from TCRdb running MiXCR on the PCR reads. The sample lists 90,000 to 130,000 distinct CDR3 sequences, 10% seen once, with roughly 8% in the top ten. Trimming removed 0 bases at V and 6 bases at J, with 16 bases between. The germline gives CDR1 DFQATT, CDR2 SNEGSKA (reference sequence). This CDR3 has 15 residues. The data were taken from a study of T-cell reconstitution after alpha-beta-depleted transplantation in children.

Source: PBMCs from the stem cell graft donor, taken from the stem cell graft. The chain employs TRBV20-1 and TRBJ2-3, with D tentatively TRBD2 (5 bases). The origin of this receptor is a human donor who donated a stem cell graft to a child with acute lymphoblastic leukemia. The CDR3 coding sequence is TGCAGTGCTAGAGATCCCGGACTTCGGGATGATACGCAGTATTTT. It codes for CSARDPGLRDDTQYF.